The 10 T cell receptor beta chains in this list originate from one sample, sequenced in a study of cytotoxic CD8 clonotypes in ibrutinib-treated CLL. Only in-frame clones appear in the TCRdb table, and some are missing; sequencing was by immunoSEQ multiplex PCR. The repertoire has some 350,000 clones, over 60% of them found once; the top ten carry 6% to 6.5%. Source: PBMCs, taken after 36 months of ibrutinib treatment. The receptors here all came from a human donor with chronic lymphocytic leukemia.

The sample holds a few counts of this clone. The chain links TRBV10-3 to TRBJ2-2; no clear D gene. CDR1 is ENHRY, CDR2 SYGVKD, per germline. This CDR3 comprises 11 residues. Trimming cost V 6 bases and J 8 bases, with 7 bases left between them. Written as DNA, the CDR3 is TGTGCCATCAGCGGCAGGGGGGAGCTGTTTTTT. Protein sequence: CAISGRGELFF.

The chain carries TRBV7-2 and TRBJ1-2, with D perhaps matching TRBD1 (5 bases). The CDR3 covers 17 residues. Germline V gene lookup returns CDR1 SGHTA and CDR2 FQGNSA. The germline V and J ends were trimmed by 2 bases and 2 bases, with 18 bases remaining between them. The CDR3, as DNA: TGTGCCAGCAGCTTATTGCGCAGGGTCGGACCAAACTATGGCTACACCTTC. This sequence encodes CASSLLRRVGPNYGYTF.

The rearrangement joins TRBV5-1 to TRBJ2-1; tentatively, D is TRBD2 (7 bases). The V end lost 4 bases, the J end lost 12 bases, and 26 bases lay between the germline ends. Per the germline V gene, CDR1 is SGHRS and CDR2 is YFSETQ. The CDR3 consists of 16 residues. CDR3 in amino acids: CASSARYWGGPQGQFF. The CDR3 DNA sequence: TGCGCCAGCAGCGCCCGATATTGGGGGGGCCCCCAGGGGCAGTTCTTC.

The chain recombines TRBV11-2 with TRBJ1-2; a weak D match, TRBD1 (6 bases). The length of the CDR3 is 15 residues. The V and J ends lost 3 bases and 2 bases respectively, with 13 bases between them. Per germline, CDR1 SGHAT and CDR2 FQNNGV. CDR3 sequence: CASSFLGQMNYGYTF. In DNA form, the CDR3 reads TGTGCCAGCAGCTTTTTAGGACAGATGAACTATGGCTACACCTTC.

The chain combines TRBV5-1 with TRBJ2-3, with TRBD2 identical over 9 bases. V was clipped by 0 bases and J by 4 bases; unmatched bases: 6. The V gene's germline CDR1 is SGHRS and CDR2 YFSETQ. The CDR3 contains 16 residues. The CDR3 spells CASSLEAGGSADTQYF. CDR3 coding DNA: TGCGCCAGCAGCTTGGAGGCGGGAGGGTCCGCAGATACGCAGTATTTT.

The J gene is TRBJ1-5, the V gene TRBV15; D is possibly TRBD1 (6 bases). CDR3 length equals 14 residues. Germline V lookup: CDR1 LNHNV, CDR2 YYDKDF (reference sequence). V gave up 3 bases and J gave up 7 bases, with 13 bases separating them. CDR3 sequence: CATSRGGQGQPQHF. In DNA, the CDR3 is TGTGCCACCAGCAGGGGGGGCCAGGGACAGCCCCAGCATTTT.

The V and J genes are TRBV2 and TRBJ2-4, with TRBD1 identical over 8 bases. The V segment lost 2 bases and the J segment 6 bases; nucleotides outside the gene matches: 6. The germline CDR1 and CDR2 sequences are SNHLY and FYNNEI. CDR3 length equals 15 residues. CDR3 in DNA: TGTGCCAGCAGTGAACGGACAGGGTCGACAAACATTCAGTACTTC. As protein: CASSERTGSTNIQYF.

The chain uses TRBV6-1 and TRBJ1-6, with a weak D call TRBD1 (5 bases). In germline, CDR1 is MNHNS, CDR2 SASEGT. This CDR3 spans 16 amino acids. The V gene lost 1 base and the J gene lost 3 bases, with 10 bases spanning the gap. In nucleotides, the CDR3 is TGTGCCAGCAGTGAAGGGGGGGGTTACTATAATTCACCCCTCCACTTT. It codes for CASSEGGGYYNSPLHF.

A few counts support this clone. CDR3: CASRERTGYGYTF. The CDR3 coding sequence is TGTGCCAGCAGGGAGAGGACAGGCTATGGCTACACCTTC. This chain joins TRBV2 and TRBJ1-2; 7 nucleotides align to TRBD1. The J segment lost 4 bases and the V segment lost 6 bases, leaving 5 bases of the junction unmatched. The germline CDR1 and CDR2 sequences are SNHLY and FYNNEI. CDR3 size: 13 residues. The complete variable domain, with remaining parts taken from reference TRBV2 and TRBJ1-2, reads EPEVTQTPSHQVTQMGQEVILRCVPISNHLYFYWYRQILGQKVEFLVSFYNNEISEKSEIFDDQFSVERPDGSNFTLKIRSTKLEDSAMYFCASRERTGYGYTFGSGTRLTVV.

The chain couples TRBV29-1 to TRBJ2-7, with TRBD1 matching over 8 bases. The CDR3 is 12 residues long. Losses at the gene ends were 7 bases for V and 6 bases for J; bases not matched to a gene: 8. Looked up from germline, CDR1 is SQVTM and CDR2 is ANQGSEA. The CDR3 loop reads CSAWTGKGEQYF. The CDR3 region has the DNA TGCAGCGCCTGGACAGGGAAAGGCGAGCAGTACTTC.